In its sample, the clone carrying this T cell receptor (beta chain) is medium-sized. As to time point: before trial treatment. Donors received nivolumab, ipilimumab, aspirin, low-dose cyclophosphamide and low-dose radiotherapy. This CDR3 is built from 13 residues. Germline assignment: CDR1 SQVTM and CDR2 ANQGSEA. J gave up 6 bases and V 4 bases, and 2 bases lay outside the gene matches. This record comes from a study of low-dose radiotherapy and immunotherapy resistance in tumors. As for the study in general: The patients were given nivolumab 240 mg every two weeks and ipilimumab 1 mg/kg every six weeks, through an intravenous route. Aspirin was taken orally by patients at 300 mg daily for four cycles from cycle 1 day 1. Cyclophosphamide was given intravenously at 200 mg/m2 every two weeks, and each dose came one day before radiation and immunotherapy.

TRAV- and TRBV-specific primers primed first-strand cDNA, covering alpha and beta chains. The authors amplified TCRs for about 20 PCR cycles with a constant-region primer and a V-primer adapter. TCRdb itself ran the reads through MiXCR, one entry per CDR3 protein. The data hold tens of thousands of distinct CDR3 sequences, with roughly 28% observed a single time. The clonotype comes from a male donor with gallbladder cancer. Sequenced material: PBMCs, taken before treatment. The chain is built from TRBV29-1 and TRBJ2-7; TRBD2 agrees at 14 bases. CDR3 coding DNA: TGCAGCGTTGCGGGACTAGCGGGAGCCGAGCAGTACTTC. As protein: CSVAGLAGAEQYF.